The text below deals with one T cell receptor beta chain. The antigen remains undetermined. TCRdb reanalysed the RT-PCR reads using MiXCR and keeps one entry per CDR3 protein. Of 450,000 to 600,000 distinct CDR3 sequences listed, roughly 7.6% were seen once; the top ten hold around 13%. The V end was cut by 1 base, the J end by 3 bases, with 9 bases between. The CDR3 spans 13 residues. Germline V gives CDR1 DFQATT, CDR2 SNEGSKA (reference sequence). The entry originates in a study of response to subunit inactivated influenza vaccine. Study outcomes and limitations: Authors suggested that a seasonal influenza vaccination recruits few new T cells each time.

The chain is built from TRBV20-1 and TRBJ2-5; D remains unclear. The sequencing used PBMCs from blood, collected less than 30 months after vaccination. The TCR originated in a man aged 50-75 years who received an inactivated influenza vaccine. CDR3 amino acids: CSARGSPKETQYF. The DNA of the CDR3 is TGCAGTGCTAGAGGTTCTCCCAAAGAGACCCAGTACTTC.